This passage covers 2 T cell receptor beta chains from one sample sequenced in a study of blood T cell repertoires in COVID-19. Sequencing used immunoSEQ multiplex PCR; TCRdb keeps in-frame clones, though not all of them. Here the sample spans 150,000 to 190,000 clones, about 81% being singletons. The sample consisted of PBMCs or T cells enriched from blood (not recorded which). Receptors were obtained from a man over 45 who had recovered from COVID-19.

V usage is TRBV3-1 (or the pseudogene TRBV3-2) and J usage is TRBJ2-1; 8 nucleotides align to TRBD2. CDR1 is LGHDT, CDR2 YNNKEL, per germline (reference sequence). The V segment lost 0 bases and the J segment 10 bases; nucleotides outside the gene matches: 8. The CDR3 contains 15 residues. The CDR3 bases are TGTGCCAGCAGCCAAGATTGGCCCCCGGGAGGGGAGCAGTTCTTC. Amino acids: CASSQDWPPGGEQFF.

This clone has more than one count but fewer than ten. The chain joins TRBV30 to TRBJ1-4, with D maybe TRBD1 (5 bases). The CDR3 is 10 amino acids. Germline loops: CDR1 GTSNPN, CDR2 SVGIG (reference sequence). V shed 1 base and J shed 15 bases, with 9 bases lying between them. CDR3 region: CAWSGDSLFF. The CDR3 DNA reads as TGTGCCTGGAGTGGGGACTCTTTGTTTTTT. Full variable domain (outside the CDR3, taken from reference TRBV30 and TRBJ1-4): SQTIHQWPATLVQPVGSPLSLECTVEGTSNPNLYWYRQAAGRGLQLLFYSVGIGQISSEVPQNLSASRPQDRQFILSSKKLLLSDSGFYLCAWSGDSLFFGSGTQLSVL.